This note documents a single T cell receptor beta chain sequence. Antigen unknown. Sequencing of DNA taken from cultured CD4+ T cells relied on the Oncomine TCR Beta short-read assay. Genomic DNA was taken out of cultured CD4+ T cells by extraction. From the PCR reads, TCRdb called clonotypes with MiXCR, one entry per CDR3 protein. The data show around 1,500 distinct CDR3 sequences, around 70% seen once. The sample comes from a study of vaccination and CD4 T cells after COVID-19. Study context: Cultures designated as controls were supplied with a CEFX pool, an HIV-1 Nef pool, or no peptide.

Regarding treatment: 10-day PBMC culture with coronavirus spike peptide pools or control peptides (ViraFEST assay). Broader study findings: Post-vaccination, and not before, a median 86.3% of reactive clones appeared in convalescent patients.

Specimen: CD4+ T cells from blood, cultured in vitro, collected after SARS-CoV-2 vaccination. This TCR was sampled from a human donor who had recovered from COVID-19.

This CDR3 is CASSFGWGQSTDTQYF. The CDR3 nucleotides read TGCGCCAGCAGCTTTGGGTGGGGACAGAGCACAGATACGCAGTATTTT. The genes are TRBV5-1 and TRBJ2-3, with 7 bases identical to TRBD1. V lost 2 bases to trimming and J lost 0 bases; unmatched junction nucleotides: 6. Germline CDR1 reads SGHRS; CDR2 reads YFSETQ. This CDR3 comprises 16 residues. The full variable domain, in which reference TRBV5-1 and TRBJ2-3 provide the parts outside the CDR3, is KAGVTQTPRYLIKTRGQQVTLSCSPISGHRSVSWYQQTPGQGLQFLFEYFSETQRNKGNFPGRFSGRQFSNSRSEMNVSTLELGDSALYLCASSFGWGQSTDTQYFGPGTRLTVL.